Sequencing of this T cell receptor beta chain was carried out in a study of cytomegalovirus exposure and HLA in healthy donors. Across the whole study: The 100 million to 140 million unique TCR beta sequences, from around 200 million T cells, were found by an earlier analysis. Regarding the study as a whole: TCR beta chain V- and J-gene trimming was linked, in a later analysis, to a missense variant in DCLRE1C. The authors reported that TCR beta sequences could predict HLA-A and HLA-B alleles. These predictions were accurate for most subjects in the first cohort. Rarity held for most TCR sequences, but there were some public TCRs that occurred in many donors.

A note on this clone: Its target is unknown.

A multiplex PCR was run with 60 Vbeta primers and 13 Jbeta primers. Repertoires were generated with immunoSEQ multiplex PCR, while TCRdb's copy carries only in-frame clones and drops some. Of over 30,000 clones in the sample, roughly 78% were seen once. V lost 5 bases and J 0 bases, leaving 11 bases between the germline ends. This CDR3 region has 15 residues. Germline CDR1 is MNHEY and CDR2 is SMNVEV (reference sequence). This clonotype was obtained from a male donor in good health and CMV-seronegative. The genes are TRBV27 and TRBJ2-1, with D uncertain. Sequencing input: PBMCs. CDR3 DNA: TGTGCCAGCAGTACCTACAGAAGCTCCTACAATGAGCAGTTCTTC. It specifies CASSTYRSSYNEQFF.